This T cell receptor beta chain was captured by sequencing in a study of blood T cell repertoires in COVID-19 (dated by TCRdb to about 2020). About the full investigation: Samples from collaborators originated in the United States, Italy and Spain and spanned both the acute and convalescent phases of COVID-19. The samples were drawn from the first 160 participants of the ongoing ImmuneRACE study and from some 1,300 subjects provided by 6 global collaborators. The repertoires were released in a freely available public database meant as a resource for research on the immune response to SARS-CoV-2. Where available, HLA class I and class II types were taken from metadata supplied by the sample provider and were not determined by assay-based typing. The prospective study material was composed of cDNA or gDNA derived from T cells, B-cell-depleted T cells, or PBMCs. The dataset comprised deeply sampled blood TCRbeta repertoires from subjects exposed to, actively infected with, or recovered from COVID-19. A de-identified subject ID, COVID-19 status, age in years and sex were almost always included in the sample metadata.

About this clone itself: This clone's antigen is unknown. Nothing much larger sits one base from this clone, and base qualities are not available.

V trim: 3 bases; J trim: 3 bases; unmatched bases: 1. The CDR3 has 14 amino acids, counting the end cysteine and phenylalanine. The read is trimmed to its CDR3 DNA, 42 bases read in frame from base 1. According to the germline V gene, CDR1 reads SNHLY and CDR2 reads FYNNEI. Collaborating institutions collected whole blood in K2EDTA tubes following their own protocols. For TCRbeta analysis, collaborator samples were shipped as frozen whole blood, as isolated PBMCs, or as DNA extracted from either sample type. The immunoSEQ Assay, a bias-controlled multiplex PCR, was used to amplify TCRbeta CDR3 regions from genomic DNA. The published analysis was carried out like this. The number of nucleated cells in each sample was estimated by amplification of reference gene primers within the assay. Sequence reads were collapsed and filtered to measure the absolute abundance of every unique TCRbeta CDR3 rearrangement. For each sample, productive Simpson clonality was calculated by taking the square root of Simpson's diversity index across productive rearrangements. In its TCRdb copy, this immuneACCESS table keeps in-frame sequences only and misses some clones. Where compared with another copy, unresolved V genes explain less than half of these, and the others have no known cause. The V and J calls and the clone size are those of that table, but D and trimming were determined from the DNA. The sample has about 240,000 clones on record, about 86% of them singletons. Approximately 10% of the sample rests with the top ten.

Overall study outcomes, separate from this receptor: The quantity of clinical and demographic metadata differed by source and by participant and was supplied without curation.

The sample taken for sequencing was peripheral blood. The receptor's source is a woman of 80 years or more with acute or convalescent COVID-19. The sequence links TRBV2 to TRBJ1-4; 7 middle bases align to TRBD1. The nucleotides are TGTGCCAGCAGTGATGGGACAGCTAATGAAAAACTGTTTTTT. This is translated as CASSDGTANEKLFF.